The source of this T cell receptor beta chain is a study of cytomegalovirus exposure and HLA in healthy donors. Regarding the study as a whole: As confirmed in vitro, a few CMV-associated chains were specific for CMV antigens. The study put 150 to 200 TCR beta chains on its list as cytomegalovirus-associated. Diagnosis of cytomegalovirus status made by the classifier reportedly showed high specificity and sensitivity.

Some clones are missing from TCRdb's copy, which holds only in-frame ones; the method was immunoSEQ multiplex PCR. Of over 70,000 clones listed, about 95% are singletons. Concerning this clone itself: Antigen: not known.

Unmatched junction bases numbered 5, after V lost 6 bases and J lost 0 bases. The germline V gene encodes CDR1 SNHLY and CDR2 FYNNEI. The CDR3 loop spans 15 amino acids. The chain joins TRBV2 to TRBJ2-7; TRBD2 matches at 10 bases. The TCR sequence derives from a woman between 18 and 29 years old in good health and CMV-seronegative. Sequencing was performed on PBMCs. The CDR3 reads CASRRTSGDSYEQYF. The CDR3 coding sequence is TGTGCCAGCAGACGCACTAGCGGGGACTCCTACGAGCAGTACTTC.